This T cell receptor beta chain is drawn from a study of identical twins. The CDR3 length is 18 residues. V trimming: 0 bases; J trimming: 4 bases; junction bases outside the gene matches: 8. From germline, CDR1 is MNHEY and CDR2 SVGAGI. TCRdb passed the 5' RACE reads through MiXCR, listing each CDR3 protein once. The sample lists just under 550,000 distinct CDR3 sequences; over 12% were seen once. The sample was also reused in another study, on yellow fever vaccine responses in identical twins. This second study says: It has been reported that, in twins, the vaccine T cell response seemed partly convergent and partly personalized.

The chain combines TRBV6-5 with TRBJ2-2, with 10 nucleotides matching TRBD2. The clonotype comes from a woman between 18 and 30 years old in good health. The sample taken for sequencing was CD4+ T cells sorted from blood. This chain's CDR3 is CASSYSGLAARGTGELFF. Here the CDR3 DNA reads TGTGCCAGCAGTTACTCCGGACTAGCGGCGCGGGGCACCGGGGAGCTGTTTTTT.